Sequencing of this TCR beta chain was carried out in a study of shared clonotypes between healthy human individuals. About this clone itself: Its antigen is as yet unknown.

This CDR3 is built from 12 residues. In germline, CDR1 is MNHNY, CDR2 SVGAGI (reference sequence). Trimming took off 6 bases at V and 5 bases at J, with 11 bases between the two ends. Whole-study findings and limits: Clonotypes which were not shared had lower generation probabilities than clonotypes that all four donors shared. Generally, estimated richness proved larger in naive subsets than it did in memory subsets.

Deep-level settings were used for running the assay. The data were produced by immunoSEQ multiplex PCR, yet TCRdb's version contains in-frame clones alone and is incomplete. There are about 1.1 million clones in the sample; more than 75% occur only once, and roughly 0.61% lies in the top ten. This rearrangement joins TRBV6-6 to TRBJ2-7, with a possible D match to TRBD2 (6 bases). The TCR originated in a man in his late teens or twenties in good health. Some clones in this sample may be carry-over from other donors' samples. Sequenced sample: memory CD4+ T cells from PBMCs. Subset described: CD45RA-negative fraction. CDR3 sequence reads: CASSQRGNEQYF. The DNA of the CDR3 is TGTGCCAGCAGCCAACGGGGGAACGAGCAGTACTTC.